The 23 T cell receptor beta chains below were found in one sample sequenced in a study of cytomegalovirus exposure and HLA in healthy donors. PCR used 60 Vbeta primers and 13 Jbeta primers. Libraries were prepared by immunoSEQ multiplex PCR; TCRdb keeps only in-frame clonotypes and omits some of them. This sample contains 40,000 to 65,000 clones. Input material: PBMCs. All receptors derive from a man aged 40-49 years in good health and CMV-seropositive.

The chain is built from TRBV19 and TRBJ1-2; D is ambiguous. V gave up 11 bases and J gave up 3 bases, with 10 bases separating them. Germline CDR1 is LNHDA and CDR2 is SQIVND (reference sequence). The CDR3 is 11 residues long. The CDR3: CARTEDYGYTF. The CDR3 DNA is TGTGCCCGTACGGAGGACTATGGCTACACCTTC.

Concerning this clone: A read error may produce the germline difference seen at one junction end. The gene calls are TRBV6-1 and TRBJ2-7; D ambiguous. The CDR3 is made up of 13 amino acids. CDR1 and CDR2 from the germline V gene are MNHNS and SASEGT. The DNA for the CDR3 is TGTGCCAGCAGTGCCCGGAAGGCAAGCGAGGAGTACTTC. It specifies CASSARKASEEYF.

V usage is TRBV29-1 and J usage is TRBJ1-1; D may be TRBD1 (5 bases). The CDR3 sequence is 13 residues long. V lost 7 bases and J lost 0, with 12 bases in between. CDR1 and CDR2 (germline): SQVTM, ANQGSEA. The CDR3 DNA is TGCAGCGCAATGACAGAGATGAACACTGAAGCTTTCTTT. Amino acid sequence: CSAMTEMNTEAFF.

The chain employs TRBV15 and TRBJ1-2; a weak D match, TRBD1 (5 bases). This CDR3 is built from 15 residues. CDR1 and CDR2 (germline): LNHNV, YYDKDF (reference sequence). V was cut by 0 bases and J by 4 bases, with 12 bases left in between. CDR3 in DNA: TGTGCCACCAGCAGAGATGAACAGGACCCCTATGGCTACACCTTC. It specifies CATSRDEQDPYGYTF.

The CDR3 nucleotides read TGTGCCAGCAGCTTAAACGGGGGTGAGACCCAGTACTTC. It encodes CASSLNGGETQYF. The J gene is TRBJ2-5, the V gene TRBV7-3; D is possibly TRBD2 (6 bases). V lost 1 base, J lost 5 bases, and 8 bases lay in between. The CDR3 is 13 residues long. The germline gives CDR1 SGHTA, CDR2 FQGTGA.

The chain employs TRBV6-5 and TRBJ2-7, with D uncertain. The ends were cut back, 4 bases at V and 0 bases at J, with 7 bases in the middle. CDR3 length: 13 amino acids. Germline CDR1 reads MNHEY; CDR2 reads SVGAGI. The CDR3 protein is CASSWQFSYEQYF. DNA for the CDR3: TGTGCCAGCAGTTGGCAGTTCTCCTACGAGCAGTACTTC.

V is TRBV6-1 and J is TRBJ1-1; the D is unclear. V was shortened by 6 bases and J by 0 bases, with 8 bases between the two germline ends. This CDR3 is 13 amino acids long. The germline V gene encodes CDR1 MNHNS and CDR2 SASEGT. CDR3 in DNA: TGTGCCAGCAGCACAGTCATGAACACTGAAGCTTTCTTT. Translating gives CASSTVMNTEAFF.

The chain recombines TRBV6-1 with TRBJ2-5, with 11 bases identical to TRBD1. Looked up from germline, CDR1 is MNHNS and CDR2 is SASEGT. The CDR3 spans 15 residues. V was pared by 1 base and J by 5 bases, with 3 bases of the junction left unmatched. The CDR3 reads CASSEDRDRGETQYF. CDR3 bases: TGTGCCAGCAGTGAAGACCGGGACAGGGGGGAGACCCAGTACTTC.

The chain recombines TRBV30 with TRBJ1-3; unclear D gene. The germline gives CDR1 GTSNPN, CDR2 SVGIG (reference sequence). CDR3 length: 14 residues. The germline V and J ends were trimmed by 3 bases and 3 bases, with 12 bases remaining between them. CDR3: CAWRLGYSGNTIYF. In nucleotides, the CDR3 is TGTGCCTGGAGACTAGGGTACAGTGGAAACACCATATATTTT.

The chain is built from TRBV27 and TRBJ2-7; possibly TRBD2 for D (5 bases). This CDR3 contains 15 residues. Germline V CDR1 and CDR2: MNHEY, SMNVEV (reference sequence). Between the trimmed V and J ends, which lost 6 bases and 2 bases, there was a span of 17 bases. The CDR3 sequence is CASSPTRGLTYEQYF. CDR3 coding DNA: TGTGCCAGCAGCCCTACTCGCGGACTTACCTACGAGCAGTACTTC.

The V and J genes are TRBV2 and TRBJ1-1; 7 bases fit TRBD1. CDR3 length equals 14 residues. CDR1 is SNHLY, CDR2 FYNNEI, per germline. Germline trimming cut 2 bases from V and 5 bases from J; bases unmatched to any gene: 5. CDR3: CASSESTGRTEAFF. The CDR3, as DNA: TGTGCCAGCAGTGAATCGACAGGGCGGACTGAAGCTTTCTTT.

CDR3 sequence reads: CASSASGGSYNEQFF. The CDR3 bases are TGTGCCAGCAGTGCTAGCGGGGGGTCCTACAATGAGCAGTTCTTC. The chain uses TRBV6-4 and TRBJ2-1, with 11 bases identical to TRBD2. This CDR3 has 15 residues. The V and J ends lost 4 bases and 1 base, in that order; junction bases with no gene match: 0. Germline loops: CDR1 MRHNA, CDR2 SNTAGT.

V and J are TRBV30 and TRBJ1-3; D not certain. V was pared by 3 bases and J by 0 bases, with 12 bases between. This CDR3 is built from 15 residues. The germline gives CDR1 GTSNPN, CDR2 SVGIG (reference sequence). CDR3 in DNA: TGTGCCTGGAGGGGCCTCGACTACTCTGGAAACACCATATATTTT. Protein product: CAWRGLDYSGNTIYF.

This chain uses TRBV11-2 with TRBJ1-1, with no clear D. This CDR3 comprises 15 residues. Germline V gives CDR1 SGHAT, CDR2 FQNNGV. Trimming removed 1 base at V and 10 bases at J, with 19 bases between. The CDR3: CASSLVTSGARRAFF. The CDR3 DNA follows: TGTGCCAGCAGCTTAGTGACGAGCGGAGCCCGGAGAGCTTTCTTT.

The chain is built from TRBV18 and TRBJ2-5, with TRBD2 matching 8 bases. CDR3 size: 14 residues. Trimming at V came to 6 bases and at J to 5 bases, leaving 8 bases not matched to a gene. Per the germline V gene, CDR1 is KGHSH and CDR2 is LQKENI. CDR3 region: CASSQTGGSETQYF. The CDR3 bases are TGTGCCAGCTCGCAAACGGGGGGGAGCGAGACCCAGTACTTC.

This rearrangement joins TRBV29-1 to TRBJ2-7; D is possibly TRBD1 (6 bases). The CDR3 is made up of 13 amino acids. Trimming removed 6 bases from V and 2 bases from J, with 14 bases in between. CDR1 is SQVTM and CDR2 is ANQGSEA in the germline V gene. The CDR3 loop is CSVMTGSTYEQYF. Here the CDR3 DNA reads TGCAGCGTGATGACAGGTTCCACCTACGAGCAGTACTTC.

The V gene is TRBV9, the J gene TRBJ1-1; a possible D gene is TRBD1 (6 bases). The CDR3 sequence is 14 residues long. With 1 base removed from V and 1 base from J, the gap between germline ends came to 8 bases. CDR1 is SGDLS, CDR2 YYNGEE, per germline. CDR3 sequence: CASSVTGTNTEAFF. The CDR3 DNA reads TGTGCCAGCAGCGTAACAGGGACGAACACTGAAGCTTTCTTT.

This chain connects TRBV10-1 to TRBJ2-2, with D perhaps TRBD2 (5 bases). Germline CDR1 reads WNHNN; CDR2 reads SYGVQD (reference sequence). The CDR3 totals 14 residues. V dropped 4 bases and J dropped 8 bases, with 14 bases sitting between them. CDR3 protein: CASSASSRGGELFF. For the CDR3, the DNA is TGCGCCAGCAGTGCGTCTAGTCGGGGTGGGGAGCTGTTTTTT.

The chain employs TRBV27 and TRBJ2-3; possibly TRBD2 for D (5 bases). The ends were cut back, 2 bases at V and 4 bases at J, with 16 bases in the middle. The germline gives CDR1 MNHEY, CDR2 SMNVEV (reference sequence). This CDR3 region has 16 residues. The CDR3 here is CASSLRRTPGPDTQYF. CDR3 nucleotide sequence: TGTGCCAGCAGTTTAAGGCGGACTCCAGGACCAGATACGCAGTATTTT.

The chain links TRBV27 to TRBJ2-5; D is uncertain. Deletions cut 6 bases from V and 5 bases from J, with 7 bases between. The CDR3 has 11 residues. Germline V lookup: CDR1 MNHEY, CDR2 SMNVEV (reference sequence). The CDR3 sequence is CASRAGETQYF. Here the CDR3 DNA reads TGTGCCAGCAGGGCCGGGGAGACCCAGTACTTC.

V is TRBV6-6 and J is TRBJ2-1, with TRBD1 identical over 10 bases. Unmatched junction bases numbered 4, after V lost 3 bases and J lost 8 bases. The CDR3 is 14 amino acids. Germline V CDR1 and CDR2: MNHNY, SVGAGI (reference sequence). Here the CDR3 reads CASSYGQGVHEQFF. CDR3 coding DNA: TGTGCCAGCAGTTATGGACAGGGGGTCCATGAGCAGTTCTTC.

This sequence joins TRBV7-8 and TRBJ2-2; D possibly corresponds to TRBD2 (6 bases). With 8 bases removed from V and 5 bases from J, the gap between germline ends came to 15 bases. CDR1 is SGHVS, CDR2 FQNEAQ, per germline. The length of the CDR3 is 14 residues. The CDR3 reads CASSLGSGTGELFF. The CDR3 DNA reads TGTGCCAGCTCCCTCGGGAGCGGGACCGGGGAGCTGTTTTTT.

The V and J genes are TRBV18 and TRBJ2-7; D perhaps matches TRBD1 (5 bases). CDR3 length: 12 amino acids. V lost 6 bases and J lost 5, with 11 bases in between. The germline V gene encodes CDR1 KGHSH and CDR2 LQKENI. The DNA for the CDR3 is TGTGCCAGCTCGCAGACAGACCACGAGCAGTACTTC. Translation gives CASSQTDHEQYF.